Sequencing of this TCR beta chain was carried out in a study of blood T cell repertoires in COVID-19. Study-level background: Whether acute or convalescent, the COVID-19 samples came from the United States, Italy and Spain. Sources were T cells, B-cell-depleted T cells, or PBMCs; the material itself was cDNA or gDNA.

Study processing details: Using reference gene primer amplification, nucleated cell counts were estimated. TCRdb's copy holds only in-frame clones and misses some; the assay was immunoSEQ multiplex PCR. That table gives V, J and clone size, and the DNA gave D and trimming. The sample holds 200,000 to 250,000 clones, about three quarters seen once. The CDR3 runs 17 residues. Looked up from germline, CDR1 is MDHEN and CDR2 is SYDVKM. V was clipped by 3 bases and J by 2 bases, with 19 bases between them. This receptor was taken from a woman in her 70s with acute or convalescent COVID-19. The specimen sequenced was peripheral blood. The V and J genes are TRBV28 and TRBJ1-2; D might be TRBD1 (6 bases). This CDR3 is CASSFLGTLPSNYGYTF. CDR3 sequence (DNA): TGTGCCAGCAGTTTTCTAGGGACACTCCCCAGCAACTATGGCTACACCTTC.